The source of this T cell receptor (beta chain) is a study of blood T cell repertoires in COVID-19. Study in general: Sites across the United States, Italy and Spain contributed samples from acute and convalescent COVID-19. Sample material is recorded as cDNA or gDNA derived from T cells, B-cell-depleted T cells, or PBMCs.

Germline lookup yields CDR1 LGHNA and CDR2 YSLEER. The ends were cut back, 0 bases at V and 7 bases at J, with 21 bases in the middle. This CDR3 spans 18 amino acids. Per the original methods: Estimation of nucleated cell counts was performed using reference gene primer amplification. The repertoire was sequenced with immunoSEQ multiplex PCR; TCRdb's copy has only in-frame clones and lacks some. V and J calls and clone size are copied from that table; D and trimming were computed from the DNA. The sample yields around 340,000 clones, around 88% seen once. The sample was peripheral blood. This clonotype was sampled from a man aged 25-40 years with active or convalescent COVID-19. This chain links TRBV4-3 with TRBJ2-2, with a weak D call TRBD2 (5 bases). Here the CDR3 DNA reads TGCGCCAGCAGCCAAGATCGGGCTAGGGAGATTTTGGTCGGGGAGCTGTTTTTT. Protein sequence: CASSQDRAREILVGELFF.